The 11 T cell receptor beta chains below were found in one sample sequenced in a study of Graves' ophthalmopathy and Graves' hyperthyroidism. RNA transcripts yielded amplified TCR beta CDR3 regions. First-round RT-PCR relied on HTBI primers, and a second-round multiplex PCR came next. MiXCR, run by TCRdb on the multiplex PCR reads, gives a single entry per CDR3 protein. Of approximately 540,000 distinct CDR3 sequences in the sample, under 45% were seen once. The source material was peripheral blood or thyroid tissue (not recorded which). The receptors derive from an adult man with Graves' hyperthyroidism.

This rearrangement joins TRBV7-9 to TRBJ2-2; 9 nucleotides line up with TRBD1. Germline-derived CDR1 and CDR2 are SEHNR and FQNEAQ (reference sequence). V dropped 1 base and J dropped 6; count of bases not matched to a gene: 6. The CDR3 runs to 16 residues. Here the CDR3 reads CASSLDGQGLPGELFF. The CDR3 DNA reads TGTGCCAGCAGCTTAGATGGACAGGGGTTGCCCGGGGAGCTGTTTTTT.

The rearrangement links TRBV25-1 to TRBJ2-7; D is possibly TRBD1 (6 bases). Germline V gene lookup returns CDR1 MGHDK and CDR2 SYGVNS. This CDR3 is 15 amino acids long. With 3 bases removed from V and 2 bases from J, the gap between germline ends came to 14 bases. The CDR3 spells CASSEDRGDPYEQYF. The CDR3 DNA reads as TGTGCCAGCAGTGAGGACAGAGGGGACCCCTACGAGCAGTACTTC.

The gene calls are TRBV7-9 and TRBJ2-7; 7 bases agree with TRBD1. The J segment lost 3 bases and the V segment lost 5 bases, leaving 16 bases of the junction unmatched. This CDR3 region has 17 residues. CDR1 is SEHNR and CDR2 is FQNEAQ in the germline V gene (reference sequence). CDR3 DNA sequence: TGTGCCAGCAGCCTAAGCACCGGGACAGCTACCTACTACGAGCAGTACTTC. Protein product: CASSLSTGTATYYEQYF. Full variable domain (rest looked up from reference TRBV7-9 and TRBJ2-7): DTGVSQNPRHKITKRGQNVTFRCDPISEHNRLYWYRQTLGQGPEFLTYFQNEAQLEKSRLLSDRFSAERPKGSFSTLEIQRTEQGDSAMYLCASSLSTGTATYYEQYFGPGTRLTVT.

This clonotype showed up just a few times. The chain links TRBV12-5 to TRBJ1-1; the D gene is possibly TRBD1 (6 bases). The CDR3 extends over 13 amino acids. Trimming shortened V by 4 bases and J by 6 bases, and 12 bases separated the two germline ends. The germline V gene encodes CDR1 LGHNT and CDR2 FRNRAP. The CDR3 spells CASGSRTASEAFF. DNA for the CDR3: TGTGCTAGTGGTTCTCGGACAGCCTCTGAAGCTTTCTTT.

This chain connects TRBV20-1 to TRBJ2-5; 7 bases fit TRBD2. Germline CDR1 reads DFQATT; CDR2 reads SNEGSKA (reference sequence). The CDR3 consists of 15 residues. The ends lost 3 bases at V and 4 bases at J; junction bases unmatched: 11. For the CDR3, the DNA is TGCAGTGCTAGGGATTTCAGCGGGATGCGAGAGACCCAGTACTTC. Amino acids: CSARDFSGMRETQYF.

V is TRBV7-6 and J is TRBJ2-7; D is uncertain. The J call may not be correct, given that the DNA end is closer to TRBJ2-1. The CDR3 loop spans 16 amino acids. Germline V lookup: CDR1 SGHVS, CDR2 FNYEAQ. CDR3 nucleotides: TGTGCCAGCAGCTTAGACCGGCAGAATCCCTACAATGAGCAGTTCTTC. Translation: CASSLDRQNPYNEQFF.

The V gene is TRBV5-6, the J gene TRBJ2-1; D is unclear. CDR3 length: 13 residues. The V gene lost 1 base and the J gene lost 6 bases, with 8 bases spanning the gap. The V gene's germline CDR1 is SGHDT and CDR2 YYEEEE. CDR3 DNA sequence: TGTGCCAGCAGCTTGAATCCATCCAATGAGCAGTTCTTC. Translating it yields CASSLNPSNEQFF.

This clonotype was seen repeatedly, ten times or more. CDR3: CASSSPGHNYGYTF. CDR3 nucleotides: TGTGCCAGCAGCTCCCCCGGGCACAACTATGGCTACACCTTC. V usage is TRBV12-3 or TRBV12-4 and J usage is TRBJ1-2; D is uncertain. Trimming took 6 bases from V and 2 from J, leaving 13 bases between them. The CDR3 totals 14 residues.

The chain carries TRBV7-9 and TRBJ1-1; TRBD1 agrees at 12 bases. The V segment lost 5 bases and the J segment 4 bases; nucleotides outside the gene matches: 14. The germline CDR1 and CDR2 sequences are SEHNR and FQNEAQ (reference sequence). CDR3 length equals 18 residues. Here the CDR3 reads CASSPNIRDRGLGTEAFF. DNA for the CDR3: TGTGCCAGCAGCCCGAACATCCGGGACAGGGGGCTGGGCACTGAAGCTTTCTTT.

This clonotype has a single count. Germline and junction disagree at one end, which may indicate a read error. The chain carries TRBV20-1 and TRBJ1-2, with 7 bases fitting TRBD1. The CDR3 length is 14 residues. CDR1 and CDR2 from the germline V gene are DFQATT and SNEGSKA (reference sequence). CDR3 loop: CSASPSGTDQYPPF. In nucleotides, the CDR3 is TGCAGTGCTAGCCCTAGCGGGACAGACCAGTATCCCCCCTTC.

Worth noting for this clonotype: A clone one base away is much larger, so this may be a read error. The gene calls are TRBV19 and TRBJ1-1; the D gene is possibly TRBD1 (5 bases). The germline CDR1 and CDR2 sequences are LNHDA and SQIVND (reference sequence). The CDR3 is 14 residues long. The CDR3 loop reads CAGSRGTGRAEAFF. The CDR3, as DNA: TGTGCCGGTAGTAGAGGTACGGGGCGGGCTGAAGCTTTCTTT.